This passage covers 16 T cell receptor beta chains from one sample sequenced in a study of metastatic and nonmetastatic thyroid tumors. With MiXCR, TCRdb called clones anew from the PCR reads. The sample lists 45,000 to 50,000 clones, over 20% seen once, with under 4% in the top ten. Thyroid surgery took place with no prior treatment in any patient. The sample taken for sequencing was blood. These receptors were taken from a male donor with papillary thyroid cancer or a benign thyroid nodule (not recorded which). Some clones in this sample may be carry-over from other donors' samples.

This clone was picked up a small number of times. This sequence joins TRBV5-1 and TRBJ2-7, with D unclear. The V and J ends lost 2 bases and 1 base respectively, with 7 bases between them. The length of the CDR3 is 13 residues. The germline V gene encodes CDR1 SGHRS and CDR2 YFSETQ. The chain's CDR3 is CASSLGSSYEQYF. The CDR3 coding sequence is TGCGCCAGCAGCTTAGGCAGTTCCTACGAGCAGTACTTC.

In this sample, this clone turned up once. A much larger clone differs by one base, so this may be a read error. This sequence joins TRBV4-2 and TRBJ2-1; 9 nucleotides align to TRBD1. Germline values: CDR1 LGHNA, CDR2 YNFKEQ. V shed 4 bases and J 6 bases; nucleotides not matched to a gene: 7. CDR3 length: 15 residues. CDR3 protein: CASSLRTGAGNEQFF. The DNA for the CDR3 is TGTGCCAGCAGCCTCAGGACAGGGGCGGGCAATGAGCAGTTCTTC.

The table lists this clone with many counts. The J gene is TRBJ2-2, the V gene TRBV20-1; D is ambiguous. Germline assignment: CDR1 DFQATT and CDR2 SNEGSKA (reference sequence). The CDR3 totals 14 residues. The V gene lost 6 bases and the J gene lost 5 bases, with 16 bases spanning the gap. CDR3 in DNA: TGCAGTGCCCACGGACCTCTCAGAACCGGGGAGCTGTTTTTT. Its protein product is CSAHGPLRTGELFF.

In its sample, this clone was seen a few times. It may be a read error: a sequence one base away is much more abundant. This rearrangement joins TRBV12-3 or TRBV12-4 to TRBJ2-3; D is perhaps TRBD2 (6 bases). The CDR3 runs 17 residues. The V and J ends lost 6 bases and 3 bases respectively, with 22 bases between them. The CDR3 loop reads CASRGGEQAGNTDTQYF. CDR3 in DNA: TGTGCCAGCAGAGGAGGGGAACAGGCTGGGAATACAGATACGCAGTATTTT.

This clone was observed at least ten times. The chain is built from TRBV4-2 and TRBJ1-3; D unresolved. The length of the CDR3 is 16 residues. V lost 0 bases and J lost 0, with 9 bases in between. The germline gives CDR1 LGHNA, CDR2 YNFKEQ. The CDR3 reads CASSQDVGPSGNTIYF. DNA of the CDR3: TGTGCCAGCAGCCAAGATGTGGGCCCCTCTGGAAACACCATATATTTT.

This clone was found many times. The rearrangement uses TRBV28 and TRBJ1-5; TRBD1 might be the D (6 bases). Germline loops: CDR1 MDHEN, CDR2 SYDVKM. This CDR3 comprises 15 residues. Deletions cut 5 bases from V and 4 bases from J, with 15 bases between. CDR3 in DNA: TGTGCCAGCAGTGGGGTGGGGGGCACTAATCAGCCCCAGCATTTT. Translation: CASSGVGGTNQPQHF.

V is TRBV4-1 and J is TRBJ2-7; TRBD2 agrees at 7 bases. The V gene end was trimmed by 0 bases and the J gene end by 6 bases; junction bases not matched to a gene: 8. Germline lookup yields CDR1 MGHRA and CDR2 YSYEKL. The CDR3 totals 15 residues. The CDR3 DNA reads as TGCGCCAGCAGCCAAGACCCGGAGGCGGGAGTCGAGCAGTACTTC. Translated, it gives CASSQDPEAGVEQYF.

Worth noting for this clone: A read error may explain this, as a much larger clone is one base away. The chain is built from TRBV6-1 and TRBJ2-7, with TRBD1 matching 11 bases. Trimming removed 4 bases from V and 3 bases from J; junction bases left unmatched: 11. This CDR3 has 17 residues. The germline V gene has CDR1 MNHNS and CDR2 SASEGT. CDR3 in amino acids: CASSVGTRDRGIYEQYF. The DNA of the CDR3 is TGTGCCAGCAGTGTGGGGACCCGGGACAGGGGGATCTACGAGCAGTACTTC.

At least ten counts were recorded for this clone. The chain carries TRBV2 and TRBJ2-1, with D hard to call. Between the trimmed V and J ends, which lost 0 bases and 8 bases, there was a span of 8 bases. This CDR3 spans 13 amino acids. Germline V gene data show CDR1 as SNHLY and CDR2 as FYNNEI. This chain's CDR3 is CASSEAGGDEQFF. In DNA, the CDR3 is TGTGCCAGCAGTGAAGCAGGTGGGGATGAGCAGTTCTTC.

In this sample, this clone turned up many times. The chain links TRBV9 to TRBJ2-1; 10 nucleotides match TRBD1. Trimming took 4 bases from V and 8 from J; bases not matched to a gene: 6. CDR1 and CDR2 (germline): SGDLS, YYNGEE. This CDR3 comprises 14 residues. The CDR3 sequence: CASSPRTGGDEQFF. DNA for the CDR3: TGTGCCAGCAGCCCGCGGACAGGGGGGGATGAGCAGTTCTTC.

Ten or more counts support this clone. This rearrangement joins TRBV4-1 to TRBJ1-2; the match to TRBD1 covers 7 bases. Losses at the gene ends were 4 bases for V and 8 bases for J; bases not matched to a gene: 10. Germline V lookup: CDR1 MGHRA, CDR2 YSYEKL. CDR3 size: 14 residues. CDR3 amino acids: CASSRPQDRQGYTF. DNA for the CDR3: TGCGCCAGCAGCCGACCACAGGACAGGCAGGGCTACACCTTC.

The chain recombines TRBV5-6 with TRBJ1-5; D not resolved. Deletions cut 0 bases from V and 8 bases from J, with 6 bases between. There are 12 residues in the CDR3. CDR1 and CDR2 (germline): SGHDT, YYEEEE. The CDR3 coding sequence is TGTGCCAGCAGCTTGGGGTCCGAGCCCCAGCATTTT. This encodes CASSLGSEPQHF.

The chain has TRBV20-1 and TRBJ2-1; D assignment may be TRBD1 or TRBD2 (5 bases each). This CDR3 contains 15 residues. V dropped 3 bases and J dropped 6 bases, with 18 bases sitting between them. CDR1 DFQATT and CDR2 SNEGSKA come from the germline V gene (reference sequence). CDR3 protein: CSASGAWGPFNEQFF. CDR3 nucleotides: TGCAGTGCTAGCGGGGCCTGGGGTCCTTTCAATGAGCAGTTCTTC.

The chain links TRBV20-1 to TRBJ1-2; D remains unclear. CDR1 is DFQATT, CDR2 SNEGSKA, per germline (reference sequence). The CDR3 loop spans 12 amino acids. Trimming removed 7 bases from V and 3 bases from J, with 12 bases in between. The CDR3 here is CSVSPGDYGYTF. The CDR3 DNA reads as TGCAGTGTCTCCCCGGGAGACTATGGCTACACCTTC.

The CDR3 nucleotides read TGTGCCAGCAGTCCGGTACAGAGCCTCTATGGCTACACCTTC. The encoded protein is CASSPVQSLYGYTF. The chain has TRBV6-1 and TRBJ1-2; D call uncertain. CDR1 MNHNS and CDR2 SASEGT come from the germline V gene. Trimming cost V 5 bases and J 4 bases, with 14 bases left between them. The CDR3 runs to 14 residues.

The gene calls are TRBV5-1 and TRBJ1-1; D remains ambiguous. This CDR3 contains 15 residues. The germline CDR1 and CDR2 sequences are SGHRS and YFSETQ. Trimming left V 0 bases short and J 1 base short, with 10 bases between. CDR3 sequence reads: CASSLVGSSNTEAFF. CDR3 bases: TGCGCCAGCAGCTTGGTCGGCAGTTCGAACACTGAAGCTTTCTTT.